The 14 T cell receptor beta chains reported below all come from one sample, sequenced in a study of blood T cells in healthy people across ages. Alongside a J-beta primer mix, a sample-barcoded 5' primer served in a second PCR lasting about 7 to 11 cycles. In TCRdb, the 5' RACE reads were re-called with MiXCR into one record per CDR3 protein. The table includes 1.5 million to 1.9 million distinct CDR3 sequences, about 45% detected once. Sequencing was performed on blood. These receptors originate from a woman between 18 and 30 years old in good health.

The CDR3 DNA is TGTGCCAGCTCGCTCGGGACAGATCCCTCCTACGAGCAGTACTTC. Protein sequence: CASSLGTDPSYEQYF. This chain connects TRBV18 to TRBJ2-7, with 7 positions matching TRBD1. Germline CDR1 is KGHSH and CDR2 is LQKENI. This CDR3 has 15 residues. V lost 6 bases and J lost 0; bases outside the gene matches: 8.

The chain joins TRBV4-1 to TRBJ1-1; D gene ambiguous. The CDR3 has 14 amino acids. Germline V gene data show CDR1 as MGHRA and CDR2 as YSYEKL. V gave up 2 bases and J gave up 8 bases, with 15 bases separating them. CDR3 loop: CASSQSPSNREAFF. Here the CDR3 DNA reads TGCGCCAGCAGCCAATCCCCTAGTAACCGAGAAGCTTTCTTT.

This clonotype has more than one count but fewer than ten. The rearrangement links TRBV7-2 to TRBJ1-5; D is undetermined. The V end lost 5 bases, the J end lost 7 bases, and 15 bases lay between the germline ends. This CDR3 is 14 amino acids long. The V gene's germline CDR1 is SGHTA and CDR2 FQGNSA. This CDR3 reads CASSGPVGVQPQHF. CDR3 sequence (DNA): TGTGCCAGCAGCGGACCCGTCGGGGTACAGCCCCAGCATTTT. The whole variable domain, remainder taken from reference TRBV7-2 and TRBJ1-5, is GAGVSQSPSNKVTEKGKDVELRCDPISGHTALYWYRQSLGQGLEFLIYFQGNSAPDKSGLPSDRFSAERTGGSVSTLTIQRTQQEDSAVYLCASSGPVGVQPQHFGDGTRLSIL.

This chain uses TRBV5-1 with TRBJ2-3; tentative D call: TRBD2 (5 bases). Trimming shortened V by 6 bases and J by 5 bases, and 16 bases separated the two germline ends. Germline-derived CDR1 and CDR2 are SGHRS and YFSETQ. The CDR3 covers 14 residues. The CDR3 DNA follows: TGCGCCAGCAACGCAATGTCGGGGAGAGATACGCAGTATTTT. This translates into CASNAMSGRDTQYF.

As DNA, the CDR3 is TGTGCCATCGATAGGGGTGGGAACACTGAAGCTTTCTTT. Its translation: CAIDRGGNTEAFF. The V gene is TRBV10-3, the J gene TRBJ1-1; TRBD1 might be the D (5 bases). Germline V gene sequence: CDR1 ENHRY, CDR2 SYGVKD. This CDR3 region has 13 residues. Trimming cost V 8 bases and J 1 base, with 11 bases left between them.

V usage is TRBV6-5 and J usage is TRBJ2-1, with D perhaps matching TRBD2 (6 bases). Germline CDR1 MNHEY, CDR2 SVGAGI. The length of the CDR3 is 16 residues. V was trimmed by 5 bases and J by 6 bases, leaving 20 bases between them. DNA for the CDR3: TGTGCCAGCAGTACCCACCGGGACTCCGCCCTCAATGAGCAGTTCTTC. It codes for CASSTHRDSALNEQFF.

The chain employs TRBV30 and TRBJ1-6; D ambiguous. CDR1 and CDR2 from the germline V gene are GTSNPN and SVGIG (reference sequence). The CDR3 is 16 amino acids. Trimming removed 0 bases at V and 0 bases at J, with 9 bases between. In DNA form, the CDR3 reads TGTGCCTGGAGTGTATCTGGGAGCTCCTATAATTCACCCCTCCACTTT. Translating it yields CAWSVSGSSYNSPLHF. Full variable domain (missing parts from reference TRBV30 and TRBJ1-6): SQTIHQWPATLVQPVGSPLSLECTVEGTSNPNLYWYRQAAGRGLQLLFYSVGIGQISSEVPQNLSASRPQDRQFILSSKKLLLSDSGFYLCAWSVSGSSYNSPLHFGNGTRLTVT.

This clonotype showed up just a few times. The chain carries TRBV29-1 and TRBJ2-7, with D unresolved. This CDR3 comprises 12 residues. Trimming took off 6 bases at V and 5 bases at J, with 14 bases between the two ends. Germline lookup yields CDR1 SQVTM and CDR2 ANQGSEA. The CDR3 sequence is CSVESPGDEQYF. The CDR3 DNA follows: TGCAGCGTGGAATCCCCCGGAGACGAGCAGTACTTC.

This clonotype was counted only a few times. This rearrangement joins TRBV13 to TRBJ2-3; no clear D. V lost 2 bases and J lost 2, with 8 bases in between. Germline V lookup: CDR1 PRHDT, CDR2 FYEKMQ (reference sequence). The CDR3 contains 14 residues. The CDR3 sequence is CASSLRRYTDTQYF. As DNA, the CDR3 is TGTGCCAGCAGCTTACGGCGGTACACAGATACGCAGTATTTT.

This CDR3 reads CASSLVGLAGIYEQYF. The CDR3 nucleotides read TGTGCCAGCAGCTTAGTCGGGCTAGCGGGAATCTACGAGCAGTACTTC. V gene TRBV13 combines with J gene TRBJ2-4; 9 nucleotides match TRBD2. TRBJ2-7 explains the end of the DNA better; the J call may be wrong. The CDR3 length is 16 residues. Germline V gene data show CDR1 as PRHDT and CDR2 as FYEKMQ (reference sequence).

The chain links TRBV18 to TRBJ2-2; TRBD1 might be the D (5 bases). Germline V lookup: CDR1 KGHSH, CDR2 LQKENI. There are 14 residues in the CDR3. V was trimmed by 0 bases and J by 4 bases, leaving 6 bases between them. CDR3: CASSPPTATGELFF. The CDR3, as DNA: TGTGCCAGCTCACCACCGACAGCCACCGGGGAGCTGTTTTTT. Looking up the rest from reference TRBV18 and TRBJ2-2 gives the full variable domain: NAGVMQNPRHLVRRRGQEARLRCSPMKGHSHVYWYRQLPEEGLKFMVYLQKENIIDESGMPKERFSAEFPKEGPSILRIQQVVRGDSAAYFCASSPPTATGELFFGEGSRLTVL.

The V call is TRBV28, the J call TRBJ2-1, with D unresolved. CDR3 length equals 12 residues. Germline V CDR1 and CDR2: MDHEN, SYDVKM. Trimming pared 6 bases from V and 7 bases from J, leaving 10 bases between. This CDR3 reads CASSSIGNEQFF. CDR3 in DNA: TGTGCCAGCAGCTCGATAGGTAATGAGCAGTTCTTC.

CDR3 amino acids: CASSFVDRAGNQPQHF. The CDR3 nucleotides are TGTGCCAGCAGTTTTGTGGACAGGGCGGGCAATCAGCCCCAGCATTTT. This sequence joins TRBV27 and TRBJ1-5, with 8 bases aligning to TRBD1. The CDR3 has 16 amino acids. Germline V gene data show CDR1 as MNHEY and CDR2 as SMNVEV (reference sequence). Unmatched junction bases numbered 6, after V lost 3 bases and J lost 2 bases.

The V call is TRBV3-1, the J call TRBJ1-2; TRBD1 might be the D (5 bases). The CDR3 sequence is 14 residues long. Trimming pared 4 bases from V and 3 bases from J, leaving 12 bases between. In germline, CDR1 is LGHDT, CDR2 YNNKEL (reference sequence). Written as DNA, the CDR3 is TGTGCCAGCAGCCGAACCGGGGGTCACTATGGCTACACCTTC. This codes for CASSRTGGHYGYTF. The full variable domain, in which reference TRBV3-1 and TRBJ1-2 provide the parts outside the CDR3, is DTAVSQTPKYLVTQMGNDKSIKCEQNLGHDTMYWYKQDSKKFLKIMFSYNNKELIINETVPNRFSPKSPDKAHLNLHINSLELGDSAVYFCASSRTGGHYGYTFGSGTRLTVV.